The next 4 T cell receptor beta chains were all read from a single sample in a study of molecular identifiers for immune sequencing clone quantification (dated by TCRdb to the late 2010s). To prepare the library, PCR was applied. Sequencing was performed on an Illumina HiSeq 4000. TCRdb cleaned the public reads at Q25 with fastp, built clones with MiXCR and kept in-frame beta chains. Entries that share a CDR3 protein sequence are merged under the most common genes and DNA. The sample includes about 640,000 distinct CDR3 sequences, with less than 20% observed a single time. The ten most abundant clones make up 0.85% to 0.9% of the sample. Sequenced input: naive CD8+ T cells from blood, with Jurkat cell RNA spiked in. Explained via the paper, the cell subset or site label denotes: FACS-sorted CD8+CD4-CCR7+CD45RA+ naive T cells. The receptor source for this set is a human donor in good health. Some libraries in this study had Jurkat cell RNA spiked in.

This clonotype was counted between two and nine times. This CDR3 is missing its conserved last phenylalanine or tryptophan, likely due to a read error. The CDR3 loop is CASSPTRGSSTDTQYL. CDR3 in DNA: TGTGCCAGCAGCCCGACGAGGGGTTCTAGCACAGATACGCAGTATCTT. This sequence joins TRBV14 and TRBJ2-3; possibly TRBD1 or TRBD2 for D (5 bases each). V was trimmed by 4 bases and J by 0 bases, leaving 14 bases between them. This CDR3 has 16 amino acids. Germline values: CDR1 SGHDN, CDR2 FVKESK.

This clonotype occurred many times. J is TRBJ2-5 and V is TRBV6-6; 7 positions agree with TRBD1. Germline V gene sequence: CDR1 MNHNY, CDR2 SVGAGI (reference sequence). V gave up 6 bases and J gave up 4 bases; unmatched junction bases: 5. The CDR3 consists of 13 residues. CDR3 amino acids: CASSTGTVETQYF. CDR3 in DNA: TGTGCCAGCAGCACCGGGACAGTAGAGACCCAGTACTTC.

This clonotype occurred many times. This chain's CDR3 is CASSQDSNNEQFF. The CDR3 DNA follows: TGCGCCAGCAGCCAAGACAGCAACAATGAGCAGTTCTTC. This sequence joins TRBV4-3 and TRBJ2-1; D is unclear. The CDR3 consists of 13 residues. V lost 0 bases and J lost 5, with 5 bases in between. The V gene's germline CDR1 is LGHNA and CDR2 YSLEER.

There are many counts of this clonotype. The rearrangement uses TRBV3-1 and TRBJ2-3, with 13 bases that match TRBD2. V shed 0 bases and J 5 bases; nucleotides not matched to a gene: 5. This CDR3 region has 17 residues. Germline CDR1 reads LGHDT; CDR2 reads YNNKEL (reference sequence). CDR3 nucleotides: TGTGCCAGCAGCCAAGAATCCGGGACTAGCGGGATAGATACGCAGTATTTT. It specifies CASSQESGTSGIDTQYF.